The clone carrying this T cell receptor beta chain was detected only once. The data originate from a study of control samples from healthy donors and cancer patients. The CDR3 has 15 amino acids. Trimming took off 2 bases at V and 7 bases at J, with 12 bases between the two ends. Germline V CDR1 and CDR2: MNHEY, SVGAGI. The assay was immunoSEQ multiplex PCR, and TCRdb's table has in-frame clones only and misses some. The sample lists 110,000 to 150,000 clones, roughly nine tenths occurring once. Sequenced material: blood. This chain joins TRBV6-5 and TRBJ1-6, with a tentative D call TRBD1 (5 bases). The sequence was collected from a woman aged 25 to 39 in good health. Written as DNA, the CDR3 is TGTGCCAGCAGTTACGACGGGACGGAGAATTCACCCCTCCACTTT. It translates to CASSYDGTENSPLHF.